This record covers a single T cell receptor beta chain. Its target is unknown. The treatment was: approximately 9-day PBMC culture with coronavirus spike peptide pools or control peptides (ViraFEST assay). Antigen-specific T cells were expanded with peptide pools by ViraFEST, and TCRs were then sequenced. This entry belongs to a study of vaccination and CD4 T cells after COVID-19. The Oncomine TCR Beta short-read assay sequenced DNA from cultured CD4+ T cells. Genomic DNA was isolated from cultured CD4+ T cells. TCRdb itself ran the PCR reads through MiXCR, one entry per CDR3 protein. This sample has about 20,000 distinct CDR3 sequences, with 60% found just once. CDR3 length: 15 amino acids. V lost 5 bases to trimming and J lost 0 bases, with 13 bases between them. The germline V gene has CDR1 SGHNT and CDR2 YYREEE (reference sequence).

The source material was CD4+ T cells from blood, cultured in vitro, sampled after SARS-CoV-2 vaccination. The rearrangement joins TRBV5-4 to TRBJ2-3, with unresolved D. The origin of this receptor is a human donor who had recovered from COVID-19. The CDR3 protein is CASRASMASTDTQYF. The CDR3 region has the DNA TGTGCCAGCAGGGCTTCGATGGCTAGCACAGATACGCAGTATTTT.